There are many counts of the clone carrying this T cell receptor (beta chain). Staff drew 8 to 10 milliliters of peripheral blood from each donor. The sample comes from a study of blood T cells in healthy people across ages. Primed by a sample-barcoded 5' primer and a J-beta primer mix, a second PCR proceeded for about 7 to 12 cycles. TCRdb fed the 5' RACE reads into MiXCR, producing one record per CDR3 protein. Counted here are about 930,000 distinct CDR3 sequences, roughly 29% occurring once; the ten biggest clones make up roughly 10%. From germline, CDR1 is DFQATT and CDR2 SNEGSKA (reference sequence). The CDR3 runs 15 residues. J gave up 2 bases and V 2 bases, and 7 bases lay outside the gene matches. The sample was also reused in another study, on T cells of mothers and their children. Turning to that study: Barcodes for each sample and 2-4 random nucleotides were added by the M1S primer used in the second PCR.

The chain recombines TRBV20-1 with TRBJ2-3; 7 bases are shared with TRBD2. The sequence came from a woman aged 40-49 years in good health. The sequenced sample consisted of blood. The CDR3 nucleotides are TGCAGTGCTAGACTCCCCGGGAGGTCCACAGATACGCAGTATTTT. It encodes CSARLPGRSTDTQYF.